A single sample gave rise to the 5 T cell receptor beta chains below, sequenced in a study of cytomegalovirus exposure and HLA in healthy donors. Amplification used 60 Vbeta primers and 13 Jbeta primers. Sequenced by immunoSEQ multiplex PCR; TCRdb stores in-frame clones only, minus some. Among 200,000 to 250,000 clones, 60% to 80% were seen once, and the ten largest hold 1.5% to 2%. What was sequenced was PBMCs. The receptors here all came from a woman aged 25 to 39 in good health and CMV-seronegative.

V is TRBV11-3 and J is TRBJ2-1; 9 nucleotides match TRBD1. The germline gives CDR1 SGHNT, CDR2 YENEEA. The CDR3 sequence is 16 residues long. V shed 5 bases and J 7 bases; nucleotides not matched to a gene: 12. The DNA for the CDR3 is TGTGCCAGCAGCCATACCGGGACAGGGTTGGTGAATGAGCAGTTCTTC. This gives the protein CASSHTGTGLVNEQFF.

J is TRBJ1-1 and V is TRBV6-5; 8 bases line up with TRBD1. The V segment lost 3 bases and the J segment 6 bases; nucleotides outside the gene matches: 6. The CDR3 covers 14 residues. Germline-derived CDR1 and CDR2 are MNHEY and SVGAGI. As DNA, the CDR3 is TGTGCCAGCAGTTATTCAGGGGGCGCTCCTGAAGCTTTCTTT. It codes for CASSYSGGAPEAFF.

The chain links TRBV6-6 to TRBJ2-7; D may be TRBD1 (5 bases). The CDR3 extends over 15 amino acids. Germline values: CDR1 MNHNY, CDR2 SVGAGI (reference sequence). Trimming took off 3 bases at V and 2 bases at J, with 14 bases between the two ends. CDR3 region: CASSYMRQGPYEQYF. The CDR3 region has the DNA TGTGCCAGCAGTTATATGCGTCAGGGTCCCTACGAGCAGTACTTC.

This chain connects TRBV7-9 to TRBJ1-1, with D uncertain. With 6 bases removed from V and 3 bases from J, the gap between germline ends came to 8 bases. The CDR3 spans 12 residues. Germline CDR1 is SEHNR and CDR2 is FQNEAQ (reference sequence). The CDR3: CASREMDTEAFF. In nucleotides, the CDR3 is TGTGCCAGCAGGGAGATGGACACTGAAGCTTTCTTT.

The chain combines TRBV18 with TRBJ2-1; the match to TRBD1 covers 8 bases. Germline loops: CDR1 KGHSH, CDR2 LQKENI. V gave up 6 bases and J gave up 7 bases; unmatched junction bases: 11. CDR3 length: 15 residues. The DNA for the CDR3 is TGTGCCAGCTCCCCGACAGGGGTAGGTAGGAATGAGCAGTTCTTC. Its protein is CASSPTGVGRNEQFF.